A single sample is the source of the 14 T cell receptor beta chains below, sequenced in a study of blood T cell repertoires in COVID-19. The assay was immunoSEQ multiplex PCR, and TCRdb's table has in-frame clones only and misses some. The sample lists tens of thousands of clones; 89% were seen once. The sample comprised peripheral blood. Receptors were obtained from a woman over 75 with active COVID-19.

This clone has a single count. The chain is built from TRBV19 and TRBJ2-5; D is possibly TRBD2 (5 bases). Trimming left V 3 bases short and J 4 bases short, with 18 bases between. The CDR3 sequence is 16 residues long. Per germline, CDR1 LNHDA and CDR2 SQIVND (reference sequence). The CDR3 loop reads CASSIGFGRDSETQYF. The CDR3 bases are TGTGCCAGTAGTATCGGTTTTGGTCGGGATTCAGAGACCCAGTACTTC.

The rearrangement links TRBV25-1 to TRBJ2-7; perhaps TRBD1 as D (6 bases). The CDR3 is 13 residues long. CDR1 and CDR2 (germline): MGHDK, SYGVNS. V was trimmed by 4 bases and J by 2 bases, leaving 9 bases between them. DNA of the CDR3: TGTGCCAGCAGTGTAACAGGGACCTACGAGCAGTACTTC. This sequence encodes CASSVTGTYEQYF.

The V gene is TRBV27, the J gene TRBJ2-7; D remains unclear. Germline CDR1 reads MNHEY; CDR2 reads SMNVEV (reference sequence). V lost 6 bases to trimming and J lost 0 bases, with 9 bases between them. The CDR3 length is 13 residues. The CDR3 sequence is CASSRYNSYEQYF. As DNA, the CDR3 is TGTGCCAGCAGCCGTTACAACTCCTACGAGCAGTACTTC.

In DNA form, the CDR3 reads TGTGCCAGCGGGCAGGCTCAGATTCAGTTCTTC. This sequence encodes CASGQAQIQFF. The chain employs TRBV2 and TRBJ2-1; D is ambiguous. CDR3 size: 11 residues. Per germline, CDR1 SNHLY and CDR2 FYNNEI. V was trimmed by 8 bases and J by 13 bases, leaving 15 bases between them.

J is TRBJ2-2 and V is TRBV30; 9 nucleotides match TRBD1. After removal of 0 bases from V and 4 bases from J, the junction contained 3 bases not matched to a gene. This CDR3 region has 15 residues. Germline loops: CDR1 GTSNPN, CDR2 SVGIG (reference sequence). The CDR3 here is CAWSVGTGLTGELFF. DNA of the CDR3: TGTGCCTGGAGTGTAGGGACAGGGCTCACCGGGGAGCTGTTTTTT.

The chain is built from TRBV19 and TRBJ1-2; 8 bases match TRBD1. Trimming removed 6 bases from V and 9 bases from J; junction bases left unmatched: 6. The CDR3 sequence is 12 residues long. Looked up from germline, CDR1 is LNHDA and CDR2 is SQIVND (reference sequence). The CDR3 DNA follows: TGTGCCAGTAGCAGGGGGCTGGACAGCTACACCTTC. Its translation: CASSRGLDSYTF.

This clone was picked up one time. The chain is built from TRBV6-6 and TRBJ2-7; the match to TRBD2 covers 13 bases. CDR3 size: 15 residues. Per the germline V gene, CDR1 is MNHNY and CDR2 is SVGAGI (reference sequence). V lost 4 bases, J lost 9 bases, and 9 bases stayed unmatched. The chain's CDR3 is CASSSLLAGGPGQYF. For the CDR3, the DNA is TGTGCCAGCAGTTCCTTACTAGCGGGAGGGCCGGGGCAGTACTTC.

This clone has only a few counts. J is TRBJ1-5 and V is TRBV1. TRBV1 is a pseudogene segment. The CDR3 has 17 residues. The CDR3 is CTSSQARGPAGNQPQHF. CDR3 DNA: TGCACCAGCAGCCAAGCACGAGGGCCGGCGGGCAATCAGCCCCAGCATTTT.

The CDR3 DNA is TGCAGTGCTAGTTTGGGTGTTTCAGGGGGGTTAGGGGCCAACGTCCTGACTTTC. Translating it yields CSASLGVSGGLGANVLTF. The J gene is TRBJ2-6, the V gene TRBV20-1; maybe TRBD1 (7 bases). V lost 3 bases and J lost 4, with 22 bases in between. Per the germline V gene, CDR1 is DFQATT and CDR2 is SNEGSKA (reference sequence). The CDR3 is 18 amino acids.

The chain links TRBV2 to TRBJ2-2, with 7 bases identical to TRBD2. Germline lookup yields CDR1 SNHLY and CDR2 FYNNEI. This CDR3 region has 14 residues. V gave up 6 bases and J gave up 4 bases; unmatched junction bases: 5. CDR3 sequence (DNA): TGTGCCAGCAGCGGACTAGTGTTCACCGGGGAGCTGTTTTTT. This encodes CASSGLVFTGELFF.

This clone was detected once. The chain has TRBV15 and TRBJ2-4; 10 bases line up with TRBD2. Germline V gene sequence: CDR1 LNHNV, CDR2 YYDKDF (reference sequence). The CDR3 is 15 residues long. With 5 bases clipped from V and 5 bases from J, the junction kept 6 bases outside the gene matches. In DNA, the CDR3 is TGTGCCACCAGCTCCCGGACTAGCGGTCAAAACATTCAGTACTTC. This codes for CATSSRTSGQNIQYF.

The J gene is TRBJ2-1, the V gene TRBV7-9; the match to TRBD2 covers 9 bases. CDR1 is SEHNR, CDR2 FQNEAQ, per germline (reference sequence). Germline trimming cut 2 bases from V and 9 bases from J; bases unmatched to any gene: 5. This CDR3 is built from 14 residues. The CDR3 bases are TGTGCCAGCAGCTTATTAGCGGGAGCGACTGAGCAGTTCTTC. This translates into CASSLLAGATEQFF.

The chain has TRBV2 and TRBJ1-4; 7 bases map to TRBD1. The germline V gene has CDR1 SNHLY and CDR2 FYNNEI. CDR3 length: 14 amino acids. Trimming removed 5 bases from V and 5 bases from J; junction bases left unmatched: 5. The DNA of the CDR3 is TGTGCCAGCAGTTTACAGGGGAGGAATGAAAAACTGTTTTTT. Protein sequence: CASSLQGRNEKLFF. The full variable domain, completed using reference TRBV2 and TRBJ1-4, is EPEVTQTPSHQVTQMGQEVILRCVPISNHLYFYWYRQILGQKVEFLVSFYNNEISEKSEIFDDQFSVERPDGSNFTLKIRSTKLEDSAMYFCASSLQGRNEKLFFGSGTQLSVL.

The chain combines TRBV24-1 with TRBJ2-3; 11 bases agree with TRBD2. Looked up from germline, CDR1 is KGHDR and CDR2 is SFDVKD. The V and J ends lost 6 bases and 2 bases, in that order; junction bases with no gene match: 6. This CDR3 region has 16 residues. In DNA form, the CDR3 reads TGTGCCACCAGTCTAGGACTAGCGGGTTCCACAGATACGCAGTATTTT. Translating it yields CATSLGLAGSTDTQYF.